This note documents a single TCR beta chain sequence. Its antigen remains undetermined. Base qualities are not at hand, and no much larger clone is one base apart. V loses 9 bases, J loses 2 bases, and the germline ends lie 9 bases apart. The CDR3 runs 12 residues from the cysteine to the phenylalanine. Just CDR3 DNA is preserved here, 36 bases in frame from base 1. For CDR1 and CDR2, the germline V gene lists MDHEN and SYDVKM. Libraries were prepared through the immunoSEQ multiplex PCR assay. For the multiplex PCR, a mixture combining 60 forward primers for TCR Vbeta segments and 13 reverse primers for TCR Jbeta segments was used. A multiplex PCR assay on genomic DNA amplified the CDR3 region of rearranged TCR beta genes. Amplified TCR beta libraries were sequenced as 87-base-pair reads on the Illumina HiSeq System. Processing in the source paper ran as follows. A later analysis tallied roughly 80 million unique TCR beta chains across the 660 or so repertoires, and some 10 million of those chains were shared by two or more donors. Raw reads were error-corrected and collapsed into unique sequences with a nearest-neighbor algorithm that merged closely related sequences to remove PCR and sequencing errors. To assign V, D and J gene segments, CDR3 sequences were aligned to IMGT reference sequences. For a sequence to be retained, a match of at least six nucleotides to both a V gene segment and a J gene segment was required. A rearrangement counted as productive if the CDR3 had no stop codons and remained in frame with V and J, and every other rearrangement counted as non-productive. CDR3 was defined according to IMGT convention as the region running from the second conserved V-encoded cysteine to the conserved J-encoded phenylalanine. The earlier analysis of 587 of the donors excluded sequences that lacked an unambiguous match to a single V gene segment. In an earlier analysis of 450 to 700 of the donors, V segments were called functional above 56.7% productive rearrangements and were called segregating when the between-donor standard deviation exceeded 5%. A statistical classification framework was developed to diagnose cytomegalovirus status using the catalog of TCR beta chain sequences. V and J gene assignment, in a later analysis, came from comparing TCR nucleotide sequences with IMGT/GENE-DB human TR gene sequences. The TCRdist pipeline was used in a later analysis to assign CDR3 sequences and most-parsimonious VDJ recombination scenarios. A later analysis defined each TCR beta chain by its CDR3 amino acid sequence plus V-gene family, and excluded reads lacking a unique V-gene family. In a later analysis, 450 to 600 highly shared, low-generation-probability nucleotide sequences were removed to address suspected cross-contamination and a sequencing artifact. In a later analysis, a clonal expansion index for each public chain was calculated from normalized within-repertoire ranks of inferred template counts. Generation probabilities in a later analysis came from a VDJ recombination model fitted to out-of-frame rearrangements, and those results were checked against IGoR. A later analysis scored TCR-TCR, TCR-HLA and TCR-CMV co-occurrence with hypergeometric tests, applying a repertoire-size bias correction to TCR pairs. A later analysis estimated false discovery rates by permuting HLA or CMV assignments 20 times. In a later analysis, co-occurring TCRs were grouped using DBSCAN, with TCRdist sequence similarity added in when clustering inside HLA-allele-positive subsets. Repertoires with fewer than 30,000 or more than 120,000 public chains were left out of co-occurrence clustering, as were about 5 repertoires with anomalous nucleotide sharing. TCRdb stores this immuneACCESS table with in-frame sequences only. Part of the clones is absent; in the studies checked, under half of the shortfall reflects unresolved V genes, and no reason is known for the rest. V, J and clone size reflect that table, while D and trimming were determined from the DNA. This sample holds some 160,000 clones; approximately 82% were observed only once. The top ten constitute approximately 1.5% of the sample.

The data belong to a study of cytomegalovirus exposure and HLA in healthy donors (dated by TCRdb to about 2017). Study-wide context: An earlier analysis of some 600 of the donors reported about 300 Gb of sequence data and 95 million to 120 million unique TCR beta sequences obtained from about 170 million T cells. An early release covering 550 to 700 HLA-typed donors comprised approximately 290 gigabases of sequencing data and some 79 million unique TCR sequences. Of the 350 to 450 genotyped donors, 75% to 85% were placed in the genetic ancestry cluster associated with self-reported Caucasian donors. The study was designed to test whether signatures of past pathogen exposure could be identified by cataloging public T cell receptors. The T cell repertoires of under 700 subjects were profiled by immunosequencing and related to cytomegalovirus serostatus. Besides the first cohort of approximately 670 subjects, a separate validation cohort made up of over 100 different subjects was used. The study combined high-throughput TCR immunosequencing, statistical association of individual TCRs with disease status, and machine learning to predict cytomegalovirus infection status. To study patterns of TCR occurrence, a later analysis re-analyzed previously published TCR beta repertoires from several hundred donors and added high-resolution HLA genotyping. In the later analysis, no new phenotypic data were used to find candidate immune exposures; instead, reliance was placed on TCR beta sequences and their occurrence across donors. An earlier analysis of 500 to 750 of the donors applied high-throughput TCR beta sequencing to assess whether each TCR beta V gene segment acted as functional or pseudogenic. Donor age, sex, ethnicity and CMV serostatus were compiled together with the repertoire data. A later genetic analysis used genome-wide SNP genotypes for about three fifths of the 666 donors, treating that subset as a discovery cohort. All discovery cohort repertoires had been generated on a single sequencing platform. Class I and class II HLA loci were covered by the typing at four-digit resolution. The number of donors typed differed by locus, with about 629-630 for A, B, C, DRB1 and DQB1, around 500 for DQA1, 600 to 610 for DPA1, and 450 to 480 for DPB1. About five DR-DQ haplotypes were treated as single units for association and clustering because of strong linkage in the cohort. Among 398 genotyped donors of the cohort, an average of about 240,000 unique TCR beta nucleotide sequences were sequenced per donor, roughly a sixth of them non-productive.

What the authors observed across the whole study: A later analysis found that most CMV-associated TCR beta chains appeared HLA-restricted, with HLA associations seemingly driven largely by CMV exposure. V-gene and J-gene trimming of TCR beta chains was associated with a missense DCLRE1C variant in a later genetic analysis, and the association was replicated in an independent cohort. A further reported finding was that TCR beta sequences accurately predicted the HLA-A and HLA-B alleles for most subjects in the first cohort. HLA typing was unavailable for some donors at each locus, so association tests used only the typed subset. The sequencing pipeline was judged likely to have produced a cluster of highly shared sequence variants as a technical artifact. A later analysis associated some 17,000 TCR beta sequences with specific HLA alleles at a false discovery rate of 0.05. In a later analysis, the rate of TCR association differed among HLA loci, with DRB1 alleles having the most associated TCRs and HLA-C alleles having the fewest. Across donors, most TCR sequences were observed very rarely, whereas some public TCRs were present in many individuals. The authors suggested that the approach could potentially be extended to other disease states and immunological phenotypes. When HLA alleles, especially DR and DQ, strongly co-occurred, TCR associations were difficult to assign to individual alleles. Presence/absence analyses assumed roughly uniform sequencing depth across donors, an assumption that may not hold. The classifier was reported to diagnose cytomegalovirus status with high specificity and sensitivity in both the original and validation cohorts. According to a later analysis, parvovirus B19, influenza, CMV and Epstein-Barr virus appeared linked to several top co-occurrence clusters. A later analysis found that HLA-associated TCR beta chains were more clonally expanded and had lower generation probabilities than equally common non-associated chains. Because counts were too low, roughly 17 rarely observed V segments, including chromosome 9 orphons, were left out of the earlier analysis of several hundred of the donors. A later genetic analysis reported fewer N-insertions in productive TCRs among donors in an Asian-associated ancestry cluster than the roughly 700-donor mean. Correlated functional status among segregating V segments might be attributable to linkage disequilibrium, but an unknown experimental factor could not be ruled out. A total of 150 or so TCR beta chains were listed by the study as associated with cytomegalovirus. Because the 87-base-pair reads could not distinguish some IMGT-functional V segments, including TRBV6-2 and TRBV6-3, those segments were excluded. The only immune exposure information available for the cohort was CMV serostatus. The cohort was sequenced for TCR beta chains only, and without alpha or paired-chain data the features that could be detected were limited. Broadly in line with IMGT annotations, most TCR beta V segments showed up in productive rearrangements about 87% or about 30% of the time in an earlier analysis of approximately 600 of the donors. A few of the identified cytomegalovirus-associated TCR beta chains were confirmed in vitro to be specific for cytomegalovirus antigens.

The cohort was made up of about 610 healthy bone marrow donors. All cohort members were sampled while nominally healthy, although unrecorded immune exposures were likely present. The donor was CMV seronegative and was included in the group of hundreds of seronegative cohort members. Every donor gave a peripheral blood sample, and the peripheral blood mononuclear cells from that sample were used for TCR beta sequencing. The Qiagen DNeasy Blood Extraction Kit was used to extract genomic DNA from the blood cell samples. The sequence was collected from a male donor in good health and CMV-seronegative. Specimen: PBMCs. The chain was built from TRBV28 and TRBJ2-3; TRBD1 could be the D gene, as 6 bases match. The DNA is TGTGCCAGTTGGGGGCTCACAGATACGCAGTATTTT. This sequence encodes CASWGLTDTQYF. The reference TRBV28 and TRBJ2-3 proteins fill in what lies around the CDR3, so the full variable domain reads DVKVTQSSRYLVKRTGEKVFLECVQDMDHENMFWYRQDPGLGLRLIYFSYDVKMKEKGDIPEGYSVSREKKERFSLILESASTNQTSMYLCASWGLTDTQYFGPGTRLTVL.